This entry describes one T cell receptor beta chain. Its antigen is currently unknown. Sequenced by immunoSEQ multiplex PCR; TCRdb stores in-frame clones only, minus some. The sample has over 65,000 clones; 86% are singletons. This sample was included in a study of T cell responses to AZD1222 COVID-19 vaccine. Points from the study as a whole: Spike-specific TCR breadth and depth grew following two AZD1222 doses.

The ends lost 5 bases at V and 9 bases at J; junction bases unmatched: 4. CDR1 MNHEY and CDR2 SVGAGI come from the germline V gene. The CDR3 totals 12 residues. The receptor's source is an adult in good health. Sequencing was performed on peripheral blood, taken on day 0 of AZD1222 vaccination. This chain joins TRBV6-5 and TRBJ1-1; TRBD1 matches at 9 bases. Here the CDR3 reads CASSTDRGKAFF. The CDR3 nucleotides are TGTGCCAGCAGTACCGACAGGGGGAAAGCTTTCTTT.